Listed here are 27 T cell receptor beta chains from one sample, sequenced in a study of T cell responses to AZD1222 COVID-19 vaccine. Sequencing was performed with immunoSEQ multiplex PCR; in TCRdb, only in-frame clones are kept and a portion is missing. Altogether around 79,000 clones are present, about 85% being singletons, with the ten largest covering approximately 1.6%. This sample comprised peripheral blood, obtained on day 0 of AZD1222 vaccination. The source of these receptors is an adult in good health.

The chain links TRBV29-1 to TRBJ1-4, with unresolved D. This CDR3 region has 12 residues. Germline loops: CDR1 SQVTM, CDR2 ANQGSEA. Between the trimmed V and J ends, which lost 5 bases and 0 bases, there was a span of 4 bases. The CDR3 region is CSVSTTNEKLFF. DNA for the CDR3: TGCAGCGTTTCCACAACTAATGAAAAACTGTTTTTT.

V is TRBV27 and J is TRBJ2-1, with a possible D match to TRBD1 (5 bases). This CDR3 has 11 residues. Germline values: CDR1 MNHEY, CDR2 SMNVEV (reference sequence). Deletions cut 4 bases from V and 10 bases from J, with 8 bases between. In DNA, the CDR3 is TGTGCCAGCAGTTCCCGACAGGAGCAGTTCTTC. It codes for CASSSRQEQFF.

This clone appeared a few times. V gene TRBV15 combines with J gene TRBJ1-1; the match to TRBD1 covers 7 bases. The germline V gene encodes CDR1 LNHNV and CDR2 YYDKDF (reference sequence). Trimming took 3 bases from V and 0 from J; bases not matched to a gene: 16. The CDR3 consists of 19 residues. In DNA, the CDR3 is TGTGCCACCAGCAGTGAGGGAGAACAGGGGTTGAGGATGAACACTGAAGCTTTCTTT. Residues: CATSSEGEQGLRMNTEAFF.

This clone was recorded only once. V gene TRBV6-1 combines with J gene TRBJ2-7, with 8 bases that match TRBD2. Germline V gene sequence: CDR1 MNHNS, CDR2 SASEGT. The CDR3 is made up of 18 amino acids. V was clipped by 3 bases and J by 7 bases; unmatched bases: 20. CDR3: CASSDLVAGRHGSGEQYF. CDR3 sequence (DNA): TGTGCCAGCAGTGATTTGGTAGCGGGACGCCACGGTTCGGGTGAGCAGTACTTC.

With regard to this clone: Mismatch with germline at one junction end may stem from a read error. CDR3 bases: TGTGCCAGTTGTATGCGCTTTGACACTGAAGCTTTCTTT. Its protein product is CASCMRFDTEAFF. V gene TRBV19 combines with J gene TRBJ1-1; no clear D. The CDR3 consists of 13 residues. Germline V gene sequence: CDR1 LNHDA, CDR2 SQIVND (reference sequence). Full variable domain (outside the CDR3, taken from reference TRBV19 and TRBJ1-1): DGGITQSPKYLFRKEGQNVTLSCEQNLNHDAMYWYRQDPGQGLRLIYYSQIVNDFQKGDIAEGYSVSREKKESFPLTVTSAQKNPTAFYLCASCMRFDTEAFFGQGTRLTVV.

This clone has a single count. The V call is TRBV29-1, the J call TRBJ1-1; D possibly corresponds to TRBD1 (5 bases). Germline lookup yields CDR1 SQVTM and CDR2 ANQGSEA. CDR3 length: 15 amino acids. Trimming stripped 7 bases from V and 11 bases from J, with 29 bases between. DNA of the CDR3: TGCAGCGCTACGAGGGCCGGGACGCTAGTTCGGCCTGCTTTCTTT. Translated: CSATRAGTLVRPAFF.

The chain couples TRBV11-2 to TRBJ1-1; possibly TRBD1 for D (6 bases). V was clipped by 1 base and J by 0 bases, with 15 bases between them. The germline gives CDR1 SGHAT, CDR2 FQNNGV. The CDR3 has 17 residues. DNA of the CDR3: TGTGCCAGCAGCTTAGGGTACAGGGAGACTTTGAACACTGAAGCTTTCTTT. Its protein product is CASSLGYRETLNTEAFF.

The DNA of the CDR3 is TGTGCCAGCAGCCAAGAGAAGGGTCTAGCGGGGAACAATGAGCAGTTCTTC. This codes for CASSQEKGLAGNNEQFF. This sequence joins TRBV14 and TRBJ2-1; 9 nucleotides match TRBD2. V was pared by 0 bases and J by 5 bases, with 8 bases of the junction left unmatched. CDR1 and CDR2 from the germline V gene are SGHDN and FVKESK. The CDR3 runs to 17 residues. Variable domain in full (rest from reference TRBV14 and TRBJ2-1): EAGVTQFPSHSVIEKGQTVTLRCDPISGHDNLYWYRRVMGKEIKFLLHFVKESKQDESGMPNNRFLAERTGGTYSTLKVQPAELEDSGVYFCASSQEKGLAGNNEQFFGPGTRLTVL.

This sequence joins TRBV6-5 and TRBJ2-1; 7 bases align to TRBD2. This CDR3 has 14 amino acids. Looked up from germline, CDR1 is MNHEY and CDR2 is SVGAGI. J was trimmed by 4 bases and V by 6 bases; bases with no gene match: 6. CDR3: CASRGGASYNEQFF. CDR3 nucleotides: TGTGCCAGCAGGGGAGGGGCCTCGTACAATGAGCAGTTCTTC.

The chain uses TRBV10-3 and TRBJ1-2; D ambiguous. Between the trimmed V and J ends, which lost 3 bases and 3 bases, there was a span of 5 bases. This CDR3 region has 12 residues. Germline values: CDR1 ENHRY, CDR2 SYGVKD. This CDR3 reads CAISEGYYGYTF. The CDR3 nucleotides read TGTGCCATCAGTGAAGGCTACTATGGCTACACCTTC.

The V and J genes are TRBV6-1 and TRBJ1-2, with no clear D. Germline V gene lookup returns CDR1 MNHNS and CDR2 SASEGT. With 3 bases removed from V and 8 bases from J, the gap between germline ends came to 16 bases. This CDR3 spans 14 amino acids. CDR3 nucleotides: TGTGCCAGCAGTGAGAACAGTGGACTTGGGGGCTACACCTTC. Translating it yields CASSENSGLGGYTF.

The chain recombines TRBV7-9 with TRBJ1-1; D unresolved. Germline CDR1 and CDR2: SEHNR and FQNEAQ (reference sequence). V dropped 5 bases and J dropped 0 bases, with 7 bases sitting between them. CDR3 length: 13 residues. The DNA for the CDR3 is TGTGCCAGCAGCCGTGACCTGAACACTGAAGCTTTCTTT. The encoded protein is CASSRDLNTEAFF.

The V gene is TRBV9, the J gene TRBJ2-1, with 15 positions matching TRBD2. The CDR3 sequence is 16 residues long. The germline V gene encodes CDR1 SGDLS and CDR2 YYNGEE. The ends lost 3 bases at V and 9 bases at J; junction bases unmatched: 7. The CDR3 sequence is CASSDGLAGGPGEQFF. The CDR3 bases are TGTGCCAGCAGCGACGGACTAGCGGGAGGGCCCGGTGAGCAGTTCTTC. Full variable domain (missing parts from reference TRBV9 and TRBJ2-1): DSGVTQTPKHLITATGQRVTLRCSPRSGDLSVYWYQQSLDQGLQFLIQYYNGEERAKGNILERFSAQQFPDLHSELNLSSLELGDSALYFCASSDGLAGGPGEQFFGPGTRLTVL.

This chain connects TRBV9 to TRBJ1-3; D unclear. This CDR3 is built from 16 residues. Trimming left V 4 bases short and J 0 bases short, with 14 bases between. Per germline, CDR1 SGDLS and CDR2 YYNGEE. The CDR3 loop is CASSRGTDRSGNTIYF. Here the CDR3 DNA reads TGTGCCAGCAGCCGCGGAACGGACCGCTCTGGAAACACCATATATTTT.

This clone was counted once. This chain links TRBV12-3 or TRBV12-4 with TRBJ1-2, with D perhaps TRBD1 (6 bases). V lost 6 bases and J lost 5, with 10 bases in between. The CDR3 length is 12 residues. Written as DNA, the CDR3 is TGTGCCAGCAGACCGGACAGTTATGGCTACACCTTC. Its protein product is CASRPDSYGYTF.

CDR3 sequence (DNA): TGTGCCAGCAGTCCCCAAGACAGGACGGACTATGGCTACACCTTC. Translating it yields CASSPQDRTDYGYTF. The chain uses TRBV6-6 and TRBJ1-2; D is perhaps TRBD1 (6 bases). This CDR3 has 15 amino acids. Germline V gene sequence: CDR1 MNHNY, CDR2 SVGAGI (reference sequence). V shed 5 bases and J shed 3 bases, with 16 bases lying between them.

The chain employs TRBV7-9 and TRBJ1-6, with D maybe TRBD1 (6 bases). The CDR3 contains 15 residues. The germline V gene encodes CDR1 SEHNR and CDR2 FQNEAQ (reference sequence). V was trimmed by 1 base and J by 10 bases, leaving 14 bases between them. CDR3 in DNA: TGTGCCAGCAGCTTAGTTGGGGGCTGGGAATCACCCCTCCACTTT. It specifies CASSLVGGWESPLHF.

The V call is TRBV30, the J call TRBJ1-1; D gene ambiguous. V gave up 0 bases and J gave up 1 base, with 9 bases separating them. Germline-derived CDR1 and CDR2 are GTSNPN and SVGIG (reference sequence). There are 14 residues in the CDR3. Here the CDR3 reads CAWSVSLTNTEAFF. The CDR3, as DNA: TGTGCCTGGAGTGTAAGTCTTACGAACACTGAAGCTTTCTTT.

The chain links TRBV21-1 to TRBJ1-3; no check of the table's D call, TRBD1, against the DNA was made. TRBV21-1 is deemed a pseudogene. The CDR3 totals 17 residues. Written as DNA, the CDR3 is TGTGCCAGCAGCGTACAGGGATCCGATTACTCTGGAAACACCATATATTTT. Encoded protein: CASSVQGSDYSGNTIYF.

DNA for the CDR3: TGCGCCAGCAGCTTGGCCGGGGGTAATGGCTACACCTTC. Translation: CASSLAGGNGYTF. The chain couples TRBV5-1 to TRBJ1-2; maybe TRBD1 (5 bases). From germline, CDR1 is SGHRS and CDR2 YFSETQ. Trimming shortened V by 0 bases and J by 6 bases, and 9 bases separated the two germline ends. The CDR3 totals 13 residues.

This chain links TRBV18 with TRBJ1-2; D possibly corresponds to TRBD1 (5 bases). Germline V gene data show CDR1 as KGHSH and CDR2 as LQKENI. Trimming pared 6 bases from V and 3 bases from J, leaving 5 bases between. CDR3 length: 11 amino acids. The CDR3 protein is CASSTDYGYTF. The CDR3 DNA follows: TGTGCCAGCTCGACAGACTATGGCTACACCTTC.

The chain is built from TRBV5-4 and TRBJ2-7; the match to TRBD2 covers 9 bases. The CDR3 extends over 15 amino acids. From germline, CDR1 is SGHNT and CDR2 YYREEE (reference sequence). The V and J ends lost 3 bases and 2 bases, in that order; junction bases with no gene match: 6. CDR3 in amino acids: CASSSLAGPPYEQYF. The CDR3 coding sequence is TGTGCCAGCAGCTCACTAGCGGGTCCTCCCTACGAGCAGTACTTC.

By its share, this clone is medium-sized (0.01 to 0.1%). The V and J genes are TRBV12-3 or TRBV12-4 and TRBJ2-3; D is unclear. V lost 6 bases and J lost 6, with 10 bases in between. CDR3 length equals 12 residues. The CDR3 nucleotides read TGTGCCAGCAGCCCTCTGGGGGATACGCAGTATTTT. This translates into CASSPLGDTQYF.

The chain links TRBV10-3 to TRBJ1-4; maybe TRBD1 (5 bases). Germline V gives CDR1 ENHRY, CDR2 SYGVKD. CDR3 length: 14 residues. Deletions cut 6 bases from V and 0 bases from J, with 8 bases between. The CDR3, as DNA: TGTGCCATCAGAAAGGGACCAACTAATGAAAAACTGTTTTTT. Translated: CAIRKGPTNEKLFF.

The chain joins TRBV6-1 to TRBJ2-1; D gene ambiguous. The germline V gene encodes CDR1 MNHNS and CDR2 SASEGT. The V gene lost 2 bases and the J gene lost 4 bases, with 3 bases spanning the gap. There are 12 residues in the CDR3. CDR3 bases: TGTGCCAGCAGTGAACAGTACAATGAGCAGTTCTTC. This translates into CASSEQYNEQFF.

This clone was observed a single time. This rearrangement joins TRBV9 to TRBJ1-4, with D possibly TRBD1 on 5 matching bases. CDR1 and CDR2 from the germline V gene are SGDLS and YYNGEE. The CDR3 contains 14 residues. Deletions cut 2 bases from V and 3 bases from J, with 8 bases between. The DNA for the CDR3 is TGTGCCAGCAGCGTCGGGGGGGCTAATGAAAAACTGTTTTTT. Protein: CASSVGGANEKLFF.

The genes are TRBV19 and TRBJ1-1; D gene unclear. In germline, CDR1 is LNHDA, CDR2 SQIVND (reference sequence). This CDR3 has 12 amino acids. V shed 10 bases and J shed 2 bases, with 11 bases lying between them. CDR3 coding DNA: TGTGCCATCCTCCGAGGCAACACTGAAGCTTTCTTT. This gives the protein CAILRGNTEAFF. Drawing the rest from reference TRBV19 and TRBJ1-1, the complete variable domain is DGGITQSPKYLFRKEGQNVTLSCEQNLNHDAMYWYRQDPGQGLRLIYYSQIVNDFQKGDIAEGYSVSREKKESFPLTVTSAQKNPTAFYLCAILRGNTEAFFGQGTRLTVV.